Shown below are 7 T cell receptor beta chains from a single sample sequenced in a study of OX40 agonist ivuxolimab in advanced cancers. Repertoires were generated with immunoSEQ multiplex PCR, while TCRdb's copy carries only in-frame clones and drops some. The table lists about 40,000 clones, about 85% of them singletons. This material consisted of CD4+ or CD8+ T cells sorted from blood, taken in a trial of the OX40 agonist ivuxolimab. The receptors here all came from an adult with an advanced solid tumor such as melanoma, head and neck, liver or kidney cancer.

V and J are TRBV4-2 and TRBJ2-1; TRBD2 matches at 8 bases. Germline V gene sequence: CDR1 LGHNA, CDR2 YNFKEQ. CDR3 size: 16 residues. The junction had 9 bases not matched to a gene; V was cut back by 4 bases and J by 4 bases. This chain's CDR3 is CASSPDITSGYNEQFF. CDR3 DNA sequence: TGTGCCAGCAGCCCCGATATCACTAGCGGATACAATGAGCAGTTCTTC.

The chain uses TRBV11-2 and TRBJ1-5, with D possibly TRBD1 on 5 matching bases. CDR1 and CDR2 from the germline V gene are SGHAT and FQNNGV. The CDR3 length is 14 residues. V lost 5 bases and J 0 bases, leaving 8 bases between the germline ends. The CDR3 DNA follows: TGTGCCAGCAGCCCAGGGTATAGCAATCAGCCCCAGCATTTT. Its translation is CASSPGYSNQPQHF.

This clone has just one count. The chain carries TRBV9 and TRBJ2-7; D is uncertain. The CDR3 loop spans 15 amino acids. Trimming removed 2 bases at V and 0 bases at J, with 12 bases between. The germline V gene encodes CDR1 SGDLS and CDR2 YYNGEE. The chain's CDR3 is CASSVGSLSSYEQYF. The CDR3, as DNA: TGTGCCAGCAGCGTTGGGTCCTTAAGCTCCTACGAGCAGTACTTC. The variable domain in full, with the rest retrieved from reference TRBV9 and TRBJ2-7, is DSGVTQTPKHLITATGQRVTLRCSPRSGDLSVYWYQQSLDQGLQFLIQYYNGEERAKGNILERFSAQQFPDLHSELNLSSLELGDSALYFCASSVGSLSSYEQYFGPGTRLTVT.

The chain uses TRBV12-5 and TRBJ1-1; D gene ambiguous. CDR3 length: 14 residues. Germline V gene data show CDR1 as LGHNT and CDR2 as FRNRAP. Trimming removed 6 bases from V and 1 base from J, with 12 bases in between. The CDR3 DNA follows: TGTGCTAGTGGGTGGCGTGGCGAGAACACTGAAGCTTTCTTT. Translated: CASGWRGENTEAFF.

The chain couples TRBV9 to TRBJ2-1; D gene unclear. Trimming pared 1 base from V and 0 bases from J, leaving 5 bases between. Germline-derived CDR1 and CDR2 are SGDLS and YYNGEE. The CDR3 loop spans 14 amino acids. DNA of the CDR3: TGTGCCAGCAGCGTAAGTTCCTCCTACAATGAGCAGTTCTTC. This encodes CASSVSSSYNEQFF.

The chain carries TRBV4-1 and TRBJ1-5; the D is unclear. CDR1 is MGHRA and CDR2 is YSYEKL in the germline V gene. CDR3 length: 15 amino acids. The V gene lost 0 bases and the J gene lost 5 bases, with 11 bases spanning the gap. The CDR3: CASSQDPGNDQPQHF. In DNA form, the CDR3 reads TGCGCCAGCAGCCAAGATCCGGGCAATGATCAGCCCCAGCATTTT.

Worth noting for this clone: One end of the junction varies from germline; a read error may be responsible. This chain joins TRBV2 and TRBJ2-4; D ambiguous. The CDR3 runs 15 residues. CDR1 and CDR2 from the germline V gene are SNHLY and FYNNEI. The CDR3 bases are TGTGCCAGCAGGGAAGAGGAATTAGCCAAAAACATTCAGTACTTC. Its translation: CASREEELAKNIQYF.